This T cell receptor beta chain is drawn from a study of cytomegalovirus exposure and HLA in healthy donors (dated by TCRdb to about 2017). Background for the entire study: An earlier analysis of approximately 640 of the donors reported approximately 290 Gb of sequence data and 117 million unique TCR beta sequences from 150 million to 200 million T cells. Alongside the repertoire data, information on donor age, sex, ethnicity and CMV serostatus was compiled. HLA typing included class I and class II loci at four-digit resolution. Roughly 300 gigabases of sequencing data and around 85 million unique TCR sequences made up an early release that covered approximately 650 HLA-typed donors. To study patterns of TCR occurrence, a later analysis re-analyzed previously published TCR beta repertoires from hundreds of donors and added high-resolution HLA genotyping. Along with the roughly 670-subject first cohort, a separate validation cohort of around 110 different subjects was used. Among 300 to 450 genotyped donors of the cohort, an average of roughly 240,000 unique TCR beta nucleotide sequences were sequenced per donor, roughly 20% of them non-productive. High-throughput TCR immunosequencing, statistical association of individual TCRs with disease status, and machine learning were combined to predict cytomegalovirus infection status. The number of typed donors differed by locus: about 620-640 for A, B, C, DRB1 and DQB1; approximately 520 for DQA1; 600 to 610 for DPA1; and around 450 for DPB1. The aim of the study was to test whether cataloging public T cell receptors could identify signatures of past pathogen exposure. To decide whether each TCR beta V gene segment behaved as functional or pseudogenic, an earlier analysis of fewer than 750 of the donors relied on high-throughput TCR beta sequencing. Genome-wide SNP genotypes for about 60% of the 666 donors were used in a later genetic analysis, which treated that subset as a discovery cohort. The later analysis used no new phenotypic data to find candidate immune exposures, relying instead on TCR beta sequences and their occurrence across donors. The study profiled the T cell repertoires of about 640 subjects by immunosequencing and related them to cytomegalovirus serostatus. All discovery cohort repertoires had been generated on a single sequencing platform. Because of strong linkage in the cohort, five DR-DQ haplotypes were treated as single units for association and clustering. Of the roughly 410 genotyped donors, 65% to 90% were placed in the genetic ancestry cluster associated with self-reported Caucasian donors. Overall study outcomes, separate from this receptor: Because counts were too low, about 15 rarely observed V segments, including chromosome 9 orphons, were left out of the earlier analysis of 500 to 650 of the donors. In a later analysis, HLA-associated TCR beta chains were found to be more clonally expanded and to have lower generation probabilities than equally common non-associated chains. The only immune exposure information available for the cohort was CMV serostatus. Because some donors lacked HLA typing at each locus, the association tests relied only on the typed subset. In a later analysis, several top co-occurrence clusters were reported to appear linked to parvovirus B19, influenza, CMV and Epstein-Barr virus. A total of fewer than 200 TCR beta chains were listed by the study as associated with cytomegalovirus. Across donors, most TCR sequences were observed very rarely, whereas some public TCRs were present in many individuals. This cohort had only TCR beta chains sequenced, and the lack of alpha or paired-chain data limited which features could be detected. In a later analysis, 15,000 to 20,000 TCR beta sequences were associated with specific HLA alleles at a false discovery rate of 0.05. According to a later genetic analysis, donors in an Asian-associated ancestry cluster had fewer N-insertions in productive TCRs than the approximately 650-donor mean. It was suggested by the authors that the approach could potentially be generalized to other disease states and immunological phenotypes. A few of the identified cytomegalovirus-associated TCR beta chains were confirmed in vitro to be specific for cytomegalovirus antigens. In an earlier analysis of approximately 590 of the donors, most TCR beta V segments appeared in productive rearrangements about 87% or about 30% of the time, broadly matching IMGT annotations. According to a later analysis, TCR association rates differed among HLA loci, with DRB1 alleles showing the most associated TCRs and HLA-C alleles showing the fewest. A cluster of highly shared sequence variants was judged likely to represent a technical artifact of the sequencing pipeline. A further reported finding was that TCR beta sequences accurately predicted the HLA-A and HLA-B alleles for most subjects in the first cohort. A later genetic analysis associated a missense DCLRE1C variant with V-gene and J-gene trimming of TCR beta chains, and an independent cohort replicated the association. The classifier was reported to diagnose cytomegalovirus status with high specificity and sensitivity in both the original and validation cohorts. Correlated functional status among segregating V segments might reflect linkage disequilibrium, but an unknown experimental factor could not be ruled out. Sequencing depth was assumed to be roughly uniform across donors in the presence/absence analyses, though that assumption may not hold. The 87-base-pair reads could not distinguish some IMGT-functional V segments, including TRBV6-2 and TRBV6-3, so those segments were excluded. According to a later analysis, most CMV-associated TCR beta chains appeared to be HLA-restricted, and the HLA associations seemed to be driven largely by CMV exposure. When HLA alleles, especially DR and DQ, strongly co-occurred, attributing TCR associations to individual alleles was difficult.

In total, about 650 healthy bone marrow donors made up the cohort. At the time of sampling, every cohort member was nominally healthy, though immune exposures that went unrecorded were likely present. The donor was CMV seronegative and belonged to the group of several hundred seronegative cohort members. A peripheral blood sample was collected from each donor, and TCR beta sequencing was performed on peripheral blood mononuclear cells. The Qiagen DNeasy Blood Extraction Kit was used to extract genomic DNA from the blood cell samples. For this clone: Its antigen specificity is not known. Qualities for individual bases were not recorded, and no much larger clone is one base off.

CDR1 MNHNY and CDR2 SVGAGI are derived from the germline V gene (reference sequence). Trimming leaves V shorter by 5 bases and J shorter by 1 base, with the junction holding 7 bases beyond the gene matches. The CDR3 contains 16 residues, cysteine and phenylalanine counted. Solely the CDR3 DNA is kept, with 48 bases framed from the first base. The protocol used for the library was the immunoSEQ multiplex PCR assay. For the multiplex PCR, a mixture combining 60 forward primers for TCR Vbeta segments and 13 reverse primers for TCR Jbeta segments was used. A multiplex PCR assay on genomic DNA amplified the CDR3 region of rearranged TCR beta genes. On the Illumina HiSeq System, the amplified TCR beta libraries were sequenced as 87-base-pair reads. The authors' analysis ran thus. A later analysis tallied 75 million to 95 million unique TCR beta chains across the 666 repertoires, and about 10 million of those chains were shared by two or more donors. Raw reads were error-corrected and collapsed into unique sequences with a nearest-neighbor algorithm that merged closely related sequences to remove PCR and sequencing errors. Alignment of CDR3 sequences to IMGT reference sequences was used to assign V, D and J gene segments. Each retained sequence needed at least a six-nucleotide match to both a V gene segment and a J gene segment. Rearrangements were called productive when the CDR3 lacked stop codons and stayed in frame with V and J; all others were non-productive. CDR3 was defined by IMGT convention, running from the second conserved V-encoded cysteine to the conserved J-encoded phenylalanine. The earlier analysis of some 540 of the donors excluded any sequence lacking an unambiguous match to a single V gene segment. In an earlier analysis of several hundred of the donors, a V segment was called functional when productive rearrangements were above 56.7%, and segregating when the standard deviation between donors exceeded 5%. A statistical classification framework was built for diagnosing cytomegalovirus status from the catalog of TCR beta chain sequences. V and J gene assignment, in a later analysis, came from comparing TCR nucleotide sequences with IMGT/GENE-DB human TR gene sequences. Using the TCRdist pipeline, a later analysis assigned CDR3 sequences along with most-parsimonious VDJ recombination scenarios. In a later analysis, each TCR beta chain was defined by its CDR3 amino acid sequence together with its V-gene family, and reads without a unique V-gene family were excluded. A later analysis removed 450 to 600 highly shared, low-generation-probability nucleotide sequences to deal with suspected cross-contamination and a sequencing artifact. A later analysis calculated a clonal expansion index for each public chain from normalized within-repertoire ranks of inferred template counts. Generation probabilities in a later analysis came from a VDJ recombination model fitted to out-of-frame rearrangements, and those results were checked against IGoR. Hypergeometric tests were used in a later analysis to score TCR-TCR, TCR-HLA and TCR-CMV co-occurrence, with a repertoire-size bias correction applied to the TCR pairs. A later analysis estimated false discovery rates by permuting HLA or CMV assignments 20 times. A later analysis grouped co-occurring TCRs with DBSCAN, adding TCRdist sequence similarity when clustering within HLA-allele-positive subsets. Repertoires with fewer than 30,000 or more than 120,000 public chains, plus five repertoires with anomalous nucleotide sharing, were excluded from co-occurrence clustering. TCRdb's version of the immuneACCESS table is confined to in-frame rearrangements and falls short of the full clone set. An unresolved V gene accounts for under half of the shortfall where checked; the remainder is of unknown origin. V, J and clone size are taken as reported in that table, and D and trimming were inferred from the DNA itself. A total of about 190,000 clones appear in this sample, roughly 80% of them only once. The ten largest clones add up to 1.6% of the sample.

The sequence links TRBV6-6 to TRBJ2-3, with TRBD2 matching 9 junction bases. The source material was PBMCs. This sequence was found in a young woman in good health and CMV-seronegative. DNA sequence: TGTGCCAGCAGTCCCGGGGTAGCGGGGGGCACAGATACGCAGTATTTT. It is translated as CASSPGVAGGTDTQYF.